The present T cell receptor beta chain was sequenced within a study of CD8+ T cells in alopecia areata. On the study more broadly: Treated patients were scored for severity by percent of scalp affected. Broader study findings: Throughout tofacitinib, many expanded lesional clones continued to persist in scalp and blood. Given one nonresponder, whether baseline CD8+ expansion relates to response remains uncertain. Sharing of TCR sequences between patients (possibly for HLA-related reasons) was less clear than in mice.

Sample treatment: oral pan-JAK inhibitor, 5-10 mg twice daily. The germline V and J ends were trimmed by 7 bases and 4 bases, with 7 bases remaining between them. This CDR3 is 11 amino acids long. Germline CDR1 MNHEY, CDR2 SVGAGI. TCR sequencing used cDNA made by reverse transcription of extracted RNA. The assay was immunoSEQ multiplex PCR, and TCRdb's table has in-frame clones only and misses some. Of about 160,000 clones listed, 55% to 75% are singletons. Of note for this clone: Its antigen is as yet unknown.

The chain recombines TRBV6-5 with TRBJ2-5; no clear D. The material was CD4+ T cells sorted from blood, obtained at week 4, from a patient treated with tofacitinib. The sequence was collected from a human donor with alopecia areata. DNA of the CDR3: TGTGCCAGCACTCTACGAGAGACCCAGTACTTC. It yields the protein CASTLRETQYF.